The 27 T cell receptor beta chains presented below share a single source sample, sequenced in a study of cytomegalovirus exposure and HLA in healthy donors. Sequencing was performed with immunoSEQ multiplex PCR; in TCRdb, only in-frame clones are kept and a portion is missing. This table holds 280,000 or so clones, over 75% found once. Sequences were obtained from PBMCs. These receptors originate from a woman between 18 and 29 years old in good health and CMV-seronegative.

This chain uses TRBV19 with TRBJ1-3; D not certain. CDR3 length: 13 amino acids. The V and J ends lost 4 bases and 3 bases respectively, with 7 bases between them. Per germline, CDR1 LNHDA and CDR2 SQIVND (reference sequence). The CDR3 DNA follows: TGTGCCAGTAGTACTGAGGTTGGAAACACCATATATTTT. It yields the protein CASSTEVGNTIYF.

The rearrangement uses TRBV27 and TRBJ2-7; 15 bases match TRBD2. The CDR3 loop spans 17 amino acids. The V segment lost 8 bases and the J segment 3 bases; nucleotides outside the gene matches: 11. The germline V gene has CDR1 MNHEY and CDR2 SMNVEV (reference sequence). The CDR3 loop is CASAGLAGGPWGYEQYF. CDR3 coding DNA: TGTGCCAGCGCAGGACTAGCGGGAGGGCCTTGGGGCTACGAGCAGTACTTC.

The CDR3 region is CASSLSVYSYEQYF. CDR3 nucleotides: TGTGCCAGCAGTTTATCTGTTTACTCCTACGAGCAGTACTTC. The chain recombines TRBV27 with TRBJ2-7; D gene ambiguous. Germline V gene lookup returns CDR1 MNHEY and CDR2 SMNVEV (reference sequence). The germline V and J ends were trimmed by 0 bases and 0 bases, with 6 bases remaining between them. This CDR3 spans 14 amino acids.

The chain has TRBV25-1 and TRBJ2-7, with 10 positions matching TRBD2. The CDR3 runs 13 residues. Trimming took 5 bases from V and 10 from J; bases not matched to a gene: 8. Germline CDR1 MGHDK, CDR2 SYGVNS. CDR3 coding DNA: TGTGCCAGCAGTTTCTCCGGGACTAGCGAACAGTACTTC. Translating it yields CASSFSGTSEQYF.

V and J are TRBV4-3 and TRBJ1-1; perhaps TRBD1 as D (5 bases). Trimming pared 4 bases from V and 4 bases from J, leaving 16 bases between. This CDR3 has 15 amino acids. Looked up from germline, CDR1 is LGHNA and CDR2 is YSLEER. Written as DNA, the CDR3 is TGCGCCAGCAGCCGTAACTGGGGGGATCTCACTGAAGCTTTCTTT. It yields the protein CASSRNWGDLTEAFF.

This clone was seen only a few times. The V call is TRBV4-2, the J call TRBJ1-4; 9 bases agree with TRBD1. The V gene end was trimmed by 3 bases and the J gene end by 7 bases; junction bases not matched to a gene: 6. Germline assignment: CDR1 LGHNA and CDR2 YNFKEQ. This CDR3 is built from 15 residues. The CDR3 reads CASSQGGQGIEKLFF. In DNA, the CDR3 is TGTGCCAGCAGCCAGGGCGGACAGGGGATTGAAAAACTGTTTTTT.

V gene TRBV27 combines with J gene TRBJ2-5, with 10 bases that match TRBD1. After removal of 6 bases from V and 4 bases from J, the junction contained 8 bases not matched to a gene. The CDR3 is 15 residues long. Per the germline V gene, CDR1 is MNHEY and CDR2 is SMNVEV (reference sequence). The CDR3 region has the DNA TGTGCCAGCAGCATGACAGGGGGCGGACGAGAGACCCAGTACTTC. This gives the protein CASSMTGGGRETQYF.

The V call is TRBV7-8, the J call TRBJ1-4, with a weak D call TRBD1 (5 bases). Trimming shortened V by 2 bases and J by 6 bases, and 13 bases separated the two germline ends. CDR1 is SGHVS and CDR2 is FQNEAQ in the germline V gene. The CDR3 has 15 amino acids. CDR3 in amino acids: CASSLRAGKYEKLFF. CDR3 in DNA: TGTGCCAGCAGCTTACGGGCAGGGAAGTATGAAAAACTGTTTTTT.

The chain carries TRBV2 and TRBJ2-7, with D uncertain. Germline CDR1 and CDR2: SNHLY and FYNNEI. This CDR3 is 14 amino acids long. The germline V and J ends were trimmed by 6 bases and 2 bases, with 14 bases remaining between them. CDR3 coding DNA: TGTGCCAGCAGCCTGAACATGGTACCCTACGAGCAGTACTTC. This codes for CASSLNMVPYEQYF. Together with reference TRBV2 and TRBJ2-7, the CDR3 gives the full variable domain: EPEVTQTPSHQVTQMGQEVILRCVPISNHLYFYWYRQILGQKVEFLVSFYNNEISEKSEIFDDQFSVERPDGSNFTLKIRSTKLEDSAMYFCASSLNMVPYEQYFGPGTRLTVT.

This rearrangement joins TRBV30 to TRBJ2-3; a weak D match, TRBD2 (5 bases). Germline lookup yields CDR1 GTSNPN and CDR2 SVGIG (reference sequence). CDR3 length: 15 residues. V was clipped by 1 base and J by 3 bases, with 14 bases between them. CDR3 in DNA: TGTGCCTGGAGTGGAACACATGGACTGACAGATACGCAGTATTTT. It is translated as CAWSGTHGLTDTQYF.

The chain employs TRBV7-8 and TRBJ2-7; 7 bases match TRBD2. This CDR3 has 15 residues. V was clipped by 4 bases and J by 6 bases; unmatched bases: 12. The germline gives CDR1 SGHVS, CDR2 FQNEAQ. DNA for the CDR3: TGTGCCAGCAGCTCCTCCGGGACTATTGTCTCCGAGCAGTACTTC. Its translation is CASSSSGTIVSEQYF. The entire variable domain, with the rest obtained from reference TRBV7-8 and TRBJ2-7, is as follows: GAGVSQSPRYKVAKRGQDVALRCDPISGHVSLFWYQQALGQGPEFLTYFQNEAQLDKSGLPSDRFFAERPEGSVSTLKIQRTQQEDSAVYLCASSSSGTIVSEQYFGPGTRLTVT.

The chain recombines TRBV30 with TRBJ2-3; D call uncertain. Per germline, CDR1 GTSNPN and CDR2 SVGIG (reference sequence). The CDR3 sequence is 12 residues long. Trimming shortened V by 0 bases and J by 4 bases, and 5 bases separated the two germline ends. The CDR3 bases are TGTGCCTGGAGTGTTTCGGCAGATACGCAGTATTTT. It codes for CAWSVSADTQYF.

The chain combines TRBV28 with TRBJ1-2; TRBD1 matches 7 bases. This CDR3 is built from 15 residues. The J segment lost 2 bases and the V segment lost 4 bases, leaving 7 bases of the junction unmatched. CDR1 is MDHEN, CDR2 SYDVKM, per germline. CDR3 sequence: CASSYSGTANYGYTF. CDR3 sequence (DNA): TGTGCCAGCAGTTACTCCGGGACAGCCAACTATGGCTACACCTTC.

This chain joins TRBV7-9 and TRBJ2-2, with a possible D match to TRBD1 (5 bases). Trimming took 6 bases from V and 2 from J, leaving 7 bases between them. This CDR3 has 13 amino acids. Germline CDR1 is SEHNR and CDR2 is FQNEAQ (reference sequence). CDR3 amino acids: CASRQVNTGELFF. The CDR3 nucleotides read TGTGCCAGCAGACAGGTTAACACCGGGGAGCTGTTTTTT. The whole variable domain, remainder taken from reference TRBV7-9 and TRBJ2-2, is DTGVSQNPRHKITKRGQNVTFRCDPISEHNRLYWYRQTLGQGPEFLTYFQNEAQLEKSRLLSDRFSAERPKGSFSTLEIQRTEQGDSAMYLCASRQVNTGELFFGEGSRLTVL.

V and J are TRBV27 and TRBJ2-3; the match to TRBD2 covers 7 bases. In germline, CDR1 is MNHEY, CDR2 SMNVEV (reference sequence). The trim removed 3 bases at V and 0 bases at J, leaving 18 bases unmatched. The CDR3 consists of 20 residues. The CDR3 spells CASSFSSPLLLATSTDTQYF. In DNA, the CDR3 is TGTGCCAGCAGTTTTTCTTCCCCACTCCTACTAGCGACAAGCACAGATACGCAGTATTTT.

The chain has TRBV28 and TRBJ2-3, with a possible D match to TRBD1 (6 bases). The CDR3 extends over 13 amino acids. Trimming shortened V by 7 bases and J by 6 bases, and 14 bases separated the two germline ends. Germline assignment: CDR1 MDHEN and CDR2 SYDVKM. The CDR3 region has the DNA TGTGCCAGCAAGCCAGGGGCGCCTGATACGCAGTATTTT. The encoded protein is CASKPGAPDTQYF.

This sequence joins TRBV6-1 and TRBJ2-5; 7 bases are a match to TRBD2. Trimming removed 3 bases from V and 4 bases from J; junction bases left unmatched: 5. Germline V gives CDR1 MNHNS, CDR2 SASEGT. The CDR3 spans 14 residues. In DNA form, the CDR3 reads TGTGCCAGCAGTGATTCTCCGGGGGGAGAGACCCAGTACTTC. Encoded protein: CASSDSPGGETQYF.

The gene calls are TRBV6-5 and TRBJ2-1; D might be TRBD2 (6 bases). Trimming took 4 bases from V and 3 from J, leaving 13 bases between them. The CDR3 consists of 15 residues. Germline-derived CDR1 and CDR2 are MNHEY and SVGAGI. The CDR3 sequence is CASSFSSADYNEQFF. For the CDR3, the DNA is TGTGCCAGCAGTTTCTCTAGCGCTGACTACAATGAGCAGTTCTTC.

The V gene is TRBV9, the J gene TRBJ2-3; D call uncertain. V dropped 3 bases and J dropped 4 bases, with 9 bases sitting between them. CDR1 is SGDLS, CDR2 YYNGEE, per germline. The CDR3 loop spans 13 amino acids. In DNA form, the CDR3 reads TGTGCCAGCAGCGAATTAATAGCAGATACGCAGTATTTT. Protein product: CASSELIADTQYF.

The chain carries TRBV9 and TRBJ2-1; TRBD2 matches 14 bases. The CDR3 length is 16 residues. From germline, CDR1 is SGDLS and CDR2 YYNGEE. With V trimmed by 0 bases and J by 10 bases, 6 bases remained unmatched. The CDR3 here is CASSVATGLAGDEQFF. CDR3 DNA sequence: TGTGCCAGCAGCGTAGCTACGGGACTAGCGGGAGACGAGCAGTTCTTC.

The rearrangement links TRBV7-7 to TRBJ2-1; 11 bases are a match to TRBD2. Germline-derived CDR1 and CDR2 are SSHAT and FNYEAQ (reference sequence). The length of the CDR3 is 17 residues. The J segment lost 9 bases and the V segment lost 6 bases, leaving 16 bases of the junction unmatched. CDR3 loop: CASSLGSGLAAMGEQFF. CDR3 nucleotide sequence: TGTGCCAGCAGTTTGGGCTCGGGACTAGCGGCCATGGGTGAGCAGTTCTTC.

The chain combines TRBV2 with TRBJ2-2; D not resolved. V dropped 5 bases and J dropped 4 bases, with 8 bases sitting between them. The CDR3 is made up of 13 amino acids. Germline assignment: CDR1 SNHLY and CDR2 FYNNEI. The chain's CDR3 is CASSSRPTGELFF. The CDR3 DNA sequence: TGTGCCAGCAGTTCGCGGCCCACCGGGGAGCTGTTTTTT.

The chain uses TRBV7-8 and TRBJ2-2; 7 bases align to TRBD1. CDR1 and CDR2 (germline): SGHVS, FQNEAQ. J lost 5 bases, V lost 1 base, and 7 bases had no gene match. The CDR3 has 16 amino acids. CDR3 loop: CASSLGGGARTGELFF. CDR3 in DNA: TGTGCCAGCAGCTTAGGAGGGGGCGCTCGGACCGGGGAGCTGTTTTTT.

Turning to this clone: One junction end disagrees with the germline gene, perhaps due to a read error. The CDR3 reads CASSEMEGQEAQYF. CDR3 coding DNA: TGTGCCAGCAGTGAGATGGAGGGCCAAGAGGCCCAGTACTTC. The chain joins TRBV2 to TRBJ2-5; possible D gene TRBD2, 6 bases. The CDR3 is 14 amino acids. Germline assignment: CDR1 SNHLY and CDR2 FYNNEI.

The chain employs TRBV6-5 and TRBJ1-1; D ambiguous. The CDR3 is 14 residues long. Trimming took off 2 bases at V and 1 base at J, with 8 bases between the two ends. The germline V gene encodes CDR1 MNHEY and CDR2 SVGAGI. As DNA, the CDR3 is TGTGCCAGCAGTTACGGGCAGCCGAACACTGAAGCTTTCTTT. Amino acid sequence: CASSYGQPNTEAFF.

The rearrangement joins TRBV5-1 to TRBJ2-1; 12 bases align to TRBD2. J was trimmed by 6 bases and V by 3 bases; bases with no gene match: 7. The V gene's germline CDR1 is SGHRS and CDR2 YFSETQ. This CDR3 comprises 16 residues. In DNA, the CDR3 is TGCGCCAGCAGCTCGACTAGCGGGAGCGCCGCCAATGAGCAGTTCTTC. This codes for CASSSTSGSAANEQFF.

V usage is TRBV27 and J usage is TRBJ2-7; 10 bases map to TRBD1. V lost 3 bases and J lost 3; bases outside the gene matches: 26. CDR1 and CDR2 (germline): MNHEY, SMNVEV (reference sequence). The length of the CDR3 is 22 residues. This chain's CDR3 is CASSFPNKGGGQGRLRIYEQYF. The CDR3 coding sequence is TGTGCCAGCAGTTTCCCGAATAAAGGGGGGGGACAGGGGCGATTGCGGATCTACGAGCAGTACTTC.